The 14 T cell receptor beta chains listed next were all sequenced from one sample in a study of shared clonotypes between healthy human individuals. Assay: immunoSEQ multiplex PCR; the TCRdb copy retains only in-frame clones and omits some. The table records a few million clones, roughly nine tenths of them present only once. Sample: naive CD4+ T cells sorted from blood. Noted subset: CD45RA+ positively selected. The source is a man aged 18 to 29 in good health.

The chain has TRBV19 and TRBJ2-2; 10 bases line up with TRBD1. Germline lookup yields CDR1 LNHDA and CDR2 SQIVND (reference sequence). This CDR3 spans 16 amino acids. V was clipped by 2 bases and J by 7 bases; unmatched bases: 7. CDR3 DNA: TGTGCCAGTAGTATATTTGGGGACAGGGGATTCGGGGAGCTGTTTTTT. Encoded protein: CASSIFGDRGFGELFF.

Turning to this clone: The same CDR3 also results from other DNA sequences found in this sample. V usage is TRBV7-2 and J usage is TRBJ2-1, with 7 bases aligning to TRBD2. After removal of 5 bases from V and 6 bases from J, the junction contained 4 bases not matched to a gene. This CDR3 spans 13 amino acids. CDR1 SGHTA and CDR2 FQGNSA come from the germline V gene. The CDR3 region is CASSLGLVNEQFF. The CDR3 DNA is TGTGCCAGCAGCCTTGGACTAGTCAATGAGCAGTTCTTC.

This chain links TRBV10-3 with TRBJ2-3; 11 bases map to TRBD1. The ends lost 3 bases at V and 4 bases at J; junction bases unmatched: 6. The germline CDR1 and CDR2 sequences are ENHRY and SYGVKD. The CDR3 runs to 16 residues. CDR3 region: CAISDRTGGRADTQYF. CDR3 sequence (DNA): TGTGCCATCAGTGACCGGACAGGGGGCAGGGCAGATACGCAGTATTTT.

The chain has TRBV10-3 and TRBJ2-1, with TRBD2 identical over 9 bases. This CDR3 region has 16 residues. Trimming took 6 bases from V and 9 from J; bases not matched to a gene: 15. CDR1 and CDR2 (germline): ENHRY, SYGVKD. CDR3 amino acids: CAIRAGSGGGAGEQFF. In DNA form, the CDR3 reads TGTGCCATCAGGGCCGGATCAGGCGGGGGGGCCGGTGAGCAGTTCTTC.

Comment on this clone: The sample has other DNA sequences that encode this CDR3 too. The V and J genes are TRBV6-5 and TRBJ2-1; 8 nucleotides line up with TRBD1. The CDR3 runs 15 residues. Germline assignment: CDR1 MNHEY and CDR2 SVGAGI. With V trimmed by 5 bases and J by 0 bases, 3 bases remained unmatched. The CDR3 loop reads CASSTGTGSYNEQFF. The CDR3 DNA reads TGTGCCAGCAGTACCGGGACAGGCTCCTACAATGAGCAGTTCTTC.

This clone appeared a single time. V and J are TRBV10-3 and TRBJ1-2; 7 nucleotides line up with TRBD1. The germline CDR1 and CDR2 sequences are ENHRY and SYGVKD. J was trimmed by 4 bases and V by 4 bases; bases with no gene match: 9. The CDR3 consists of 15 residues. The CDR3 coding sequence is TGTGCCATCAGTGGAGGGACAGACCTAATCTATGGCTACACCTTC. It yields the protein CAISGGTDLIYGYTF.

This clone was counted a single time. The rearrangement uses TRBV5-1 and TRBJ2-5, with D possibly matching TRBD2 (7 bases). Germline CDR1 SGHRS, CDR2 YFSETQ. This CDR3 is 18 amino acids long. V was cut by 3 bases and J by 4 bases, with 25 bases left in between. CDR3 amino acids: CASSSLGGPSSFLETQYF. The CDR3 region has the DNA TGCGCCAGCAGCTCGCTCGGGGGGCCCAGCTCCTTTCTAGAGACCCAGTACTTC. Full variable domain (rest looked up from reference TRBV5-1 and TRBJ2-5): KAGVTQTPRYLIKTRGQQVTLSCSPISGHRSVSWYQQTPGQGLQFLFEYFSETQRNKGNFPGRFSGRQFSNSRSEMNVSTLELGDSALYLCASSSLGGPSSFLETQYFGPGTRLLVL.

The CDR3 sequence: CASSLGLGQHTGELFF. In DNA, the CDR3 is TGTGCCAGCAGCTTAGGGCTCGGGCAGCACACCGGGGAGCTGTTTTTT. V is TRBV11-3 and J is TRBJ2-2; D is unclear. The CDR3 has 16 amino acids. Germline assignment: CDR1 SGHNT and CDR2 YENEEA. V was clipped by 1 base and J by 3 bases, with 12 bases between them. Full variable domain (remainder filled in from reference TRBV11-3 and TRBJ2-2): EAGVVQSPRYKIIEKKQPVAFWCNPISGHNTLYWYLQNLGQGPELLIRYENEEAVDDSQLPKDRFSAERLKGVDSTLKIQPAELGDSAVYLCASSLGLGQHTGELFFGEGSRLTVL.

This clone was seen a single time. V usage is TRBV5-1 and J usage is TRBJ2-6; D call uncertain. Trimming removed 6 bases from V and 2 bases from J, with 6 bases in between. Germline values: CDR1 SGHRS, CDR2 YFSETQ. The CDR3 extends over 13 amino acids. The CDR3 protein is CASIDTGANVLTF. DNA for the CDR3: TGCGCCAGCATTGATACTGGGGCCAACGTCCTGACTTTC. Based on the CDR3 plus reference TRBV5-1 and TRBJ2-6, the full variable domain is KAGVTQTPRYLIKTRGQQVTLSCSPISGHRSVSWYQQTPGQGLQFLFEYFSETQRNKGNFPGRFSGRQFSNSRSEMNVSTLELGDSALYLCASIDTGANVLTFGAGSRLTVL.

Concerning this clone itself: Other DNA sequences from this sample encode an identical CDR3 as well. The rearrangement uses TRBV2 and TRBJ2-7; D gene ambiguous. The germline CDR1 and CDR2 sequences are SNHLY and FYNNEI. V was trimmed by 4 bases and J by 3 bases, leaving 7 bases between them. The CDR3 length is 12 residues. The CDR3 protein is CASSGDFYEQYF. In DNA form, the CDR3 reads TGTGCCAGCAGTGGCGACTTCTACGAGCAGTACTTC.

The chain is built from TRBV7-8 and TRBJ1-6, with 7 nucleotides matching TRBD1. With V trimmed by 5 bases and J by 11 bases, 9 bases remained unmatched. Germline V gene sequence: CDR1 SGHVS, CDR2 FQNEAQ. This CDR3 spans 14 amino acids. DNA for the CDR3: TGTGCCAGCAGCAGCCGGGACAGTGATCCACCCCTCCACTTT. Its translation is CASSSRDSDPPLHF.

This chain links TRBV6-5 with TRBJ1-6; the D gene is possibly TRBD1 (6 bases). The V end was cut by 6 bases, the J end by 6 bases, with 9 bases between. The germline V gene encodes CDR1 MNHEY and CDR2 SVGAGI. The CDR3 is 13 amino acids. The CDR3 DNA is TGTGCCAGCAGACCCAGGGGTAATTCACCCCTCCACTTT. Translated, it gives CASRPRGNSPLHF.

The chain recombines TRBV6-1 with TRBJ1-1; D gene ambiguous. The CDR3 runs to 14 residues. Trimming removed 6 bases at V and 5 bases at J, with 16 bases between. The germline gives CDR1 MNHNS, CDR2 SASEGT. CDR3 loop: CASRMDGAKTEAFF. Written as DNA, the CDR3 is TGTGCCAGCAGGATGGACGGCGCCAAGACTGAAGCTTTCTTT.

This clone was seen a handful of times. The same CDR3 also results from other DNA sequences found in this sample. The chain uses TRBV9 and TRBJ2-2; no clear D gene. V lost 2 bases and J lost 4, with 6 bases in between. The germline gives CDR1 SGDLS, CDR2 YYNGEE. The CDR3 extends over 13 amino acids. The CDR3: CASSVGSTGELFF. CDR3 in DNA: TGTGCCAGCAGCGTTGGTAGCACCGGGGAGCTGTTTTTT.